The source of this TCR beta chain is a study of shared clonotypes between healthy human individuals. The CDR3 is 13 residues long. Trimming took off 2 bases at V and 6 bases at J, with 7 bases between the two ends. CDR1 is MNHNS, CDR2 SASEGT, per germline. The protocol was immunoSEQ multiplex PCR, while the TCRdb copy is restricted to in-frame clones and leaves out a portion. The table lists roughly 330,000 clones, 74% of them singletons, with 10% in the top ten. This sequence was found in a man aged 25 to 40 in good health. The V and J genes are TRBV6-1 and TRBJ2-2, with D tentatively TRBD1 or TRBD2 (5 bases each). Sequenced input: memory CD4+ T cells sorted from blood. Stated subset: CD45RA-negative fraction. The CDR3 loop is CASSEQGAGELFF. CDR3 nucleotide sequence: TGTGCCAGCAGTGAACAGGGAGCCGGGGAGCTGTTTTTT.